Following are 12 T cell receptor beta chains from one sample sequenced in a study of post-analysis software for immune sequencing data (dated by TCRdb to between 2014 and 2016). Findings and caveats that apply to the study as a whole: Significantly higher frequencies in patients than in controls were found for roughly 5 TRBV segments, including TRBV5-6, TRBV5-1 and TRBV20-1.

Libraries were prepared through PCR. The sequencer listed for this sample is Illumina HiSeq 2500. Unique molecular identifiers were incorporated into TCR beta cDNA libraries to reduce PCR and sequencing biases. Starting from the raw public reads, TCRdb applied fastp trimming at Q25, assembled clones with MiXCR and retained in-frame beta chains. Every entry covers one CDR3 protein and lists the most common genes and DNA from its rows. This sample comprises about 770,000 distinct CDR3 sequences, approximately 44% of them detected only once. Roughly 5% of the sample goes to the ten largest clones. Their specific antigens are unknown. The sequenced sample was blood. These receptors were obtained from a girl aged 5-17 years with multiple sclerosis.

This chain connects TRBV20-1 to TRBJ2-3, with 9 bases identical to TRBD2. The CDR3 spans 15 residues. The V and J ends lost 3 bases and 4 bases, in that order; junction bases with no gene match: 8. Germline V gene lookup returns CDR1 DFQATT and CDR2 SNEGSKA (reference sequence). The CDR3 region is CSARALSGSADTQYF. The CDR3 DNA reads as TGCAGTGCTAGGGCCCTTAGCGGGAGCGCAGATACGCAGTATTTT.

The chain combines TRBV6-2 or TRBV6-3 with TRBJ2-7, with 7 positions matching TRBD2. Trimming cost V 5 bases and J 6 bases; bases outside gene matches: 7. The CDR3 is 13 amino acids. CDR1 is MNHEY, CDR2 SVGEGT, per germline. This CDR3 is CASSGGTTAEQYF. In DNA form, the CDR3 reads TGTGCCAGCAGTGGTGGGACTACTGCCGAGCAGTACTTC.

The rearrangement links TRBV20-1 to TRBJ1-6; a possible D gene is TRBD1 (5 bases). V dropped 0 bases and J dropped 7 bases, with 16 bases sitting between them. Per the germline V gene, CDR1 is DFQATT and CDR2 is SNEGSKA (reference sequence). This CDR3 spans 16 amino acids. CDR3 sequence (DNA): TGCAGTGCTAGAGATGGAGCGGGGCTTCACAATTCACCCCTCCACTTT. This encodes CSARDGAGLHNSPLHF.

This clonotype has more than one count but fewer than ten. The rearrangement links TRBV5-1 to TRBJ2-7; TRBD2 matches at 8 bases. The CDR3 sequence is 16 residues long. V trimming: 4 bases; J trimming: 0 bases; junction bases outside the gene matches: 9. The germline V gene encodes CDR1 SGHRS and CDR2 YFSETQ. The CDR3 spells CASSPLPGLASYEQYF. The CDR3 coding sequence is TGCGCCAGCAGCCCTTTACCCGGACTAGCCTCCTACGAGCAGTACTTC. The full variable domain, with the rest looked up from reference TRBV5-1 and TRBJ2-7, is KAGVTQTPRYLIKTRGQQVTLSCSPISGHRSVSWYQQTPGQGLQFLFEYFSETQRNKGNFPGRFSGRQFSNSRSEMNVSTLELGDSALYLCASSPLPGLASYEQYFGPGTRLTVT.

The CDR3 region is CSARSPAGGDNEQFF. CDR3 nucleotide sequence: TGCAGTGCTAGAAGTCCAGCGGGAGGGGACAATGAGCAGTTCTTC. This sequence joins TRBV20-1 and TRBJ2-1, with 10 nucleotides matching TRBD2. CDR3 size: 15 residues. Looked up from germline, CDR1 is DFQATT and CDR2 is SNEGSKA (reference sequence). V lost 2 bases, J lost 5 bases, and 6 bases stayed unmatched.

The genes are TRBV5-5 and TRBJ2-5, with a weak D call TRBD1 (6 bases). V lost 6 bases and J lost 5, with 17 bases in between. The CDR3 contains 14 residues. CDR1 is SGHKS and CDR2 is YYEKEE in the germline V gene (reference sequence). The CDR3 is CASTPGQWGETQYF. The CDR3 nucleotides read TGTGCCAGCACCCCGGGACAATGGGGGGAGACCCAGTACTTC.

The rearrangement joins TRBV7-9 to TRBJ1-4, with 10 bases fitting TRBD1. V shed 3 bases, J shed 7 bases, and the junction held 5 bases outside the gene matches. Germline V gene sequence: CDR1 SEHNR, CDR2 FQNEAQ (reference sequence). This CDR3 is built from 15 residues. CDR3 nucleotide sequence: TGTGCCAGCAGCTTTCGGACAGGGGGAAGTGAAAAACTGTTTTTT. Translated, it gives CASSFRTGGSEKLFF. Together with reference TRBV7-9 and TRBJ1-4, the CDR3 gives the full variable domain: DTGVSQNPRHKITKRGQNVTFRCDPISEHNRLYWYRQTLGQGPEFLTYFQNEAQLEKSRLLSDRFSAERPKGSFSTLEIQRTEQGDSAMYLCASSFRTGGSEKLFFGSGTQLSVL.

In its sample, this clonotype was seen a few times. V usage is TRBV12-3 or TRBV12-4 and J usage is TRBJ2-5; D ambiguous. V was trimmed by 3 bases and J by 3 bases, leaving 8 bases between them. The CDR3 sequence is 13 residues long. The CDR3 DNA reads TGTGCCAGCAGTTTCCCAGGAGAAGAGACCCAGTACTTC. It translates to CASSFPGEETQYF.

The gene calls are TRBV6-6 and TRBJ2-5; TRBD1 or TRBD2 may be the D gene (5 bases each). V was shortened by 8 bases and J by 4 bases, with 23 bases between the two germline ends. Germline lookup yields CDR1 MNHNY and CDR2 SVGAGI (reference sequence). The CDR3 runs 16 residues. The CDR3 DNA sequence: TGTGCCAGCGTAACTCGGGGACCCGTCCCAGGAGAGACCCAGTACTTC. Translated: CASVTRGPVPGETQYF.

The rearrangement links TRBV6-1 to TRBJ1-5; D is undetermined. Between the trimmed V and J ends, which lost 1 base and 6 bases, there was a span of 4 bases. The CDR3 is 12 amino acids. Per germline, CDR1 MNHNS and CDR2 SASEGT. This chain's CDR3 is CASSEERQPQHF. The CDR3 DNA sequence: TGTGCCAGCAGTGAAGAGCGTCAGCCCCAGCATTTT.

This clonotype was detected only a few times. CDR3 loop: CASSPAGTQYEQYF. In DNA form, the CDR3 reads TGTGCCAGCAGCCCAGCGGGGACACAATACGAGCAGTACTTC. The chain employs TRBV7-6 and TRBJ2-7; possible D gene TRBD2, 7 bases. The CDR3 is 14 residues long. V lost 5 bases and J lost 4, with 15 bases in between. CDR1 SGHVS and CDR2 FNYEAQ come from the germline V gene. Complete variable domain (other parts from reference TRBV7-6 and TRBJ2-7): GAGVSQSPRYKVTKRGQDVALRCDPISGHVSLYWYRQALGQGPEFLTYFNYEAQQDKSGLPNDRFSAERPEGSISTLTIQRTEQRDSAMYRCASSPAGTQYEQYFGPGTRLTVT.

The chain combines TRBV20-1 with TRBJ2-1; 15 positions match TRBD2. In germline, CDR1 is DFQATT, CDR2 SNEGSKA (reference sequence). The CDR3 totals 15 residues. With V trimmed by 6 bases and J by 7 bases, 7 bases remained unmatched. This CDR3 is CSARRGTSGRNEQFF. DNA of the CDR3: TGCAGTGCCAGAAGGGGGACTAGCGGGAGGAATGAGCAGTTCTTC.